This T cell receptor (beta chain) came from a study of blood T cell repertoires in COVID-19 (dated by TCRdb to the early 2020s). Concerning the study at large: The collaborator samples originated in the United States, Italy and Spain and spanned the acute and convalescent phases of COVID-19. The repertoires were made available in a free public database intended to serve as a resource for research on the immune response to SARS-CoV-2. Deeply sampled blood TCRbeta repertoires from subjects exposed to, actively infected with, or recovered from COVID-19 were included in the dataset. The prospective study material was composed of cDNA or gDNA derived from T cells, B-cell-depleted T cells, or PBMCs. Nearly every sample came with metadata listing a de-identified subject ID, COVID-19 status, age in years and sex. The samples were drawn from two sources: the first 160 participants of the ongoing ImmuneRACE study, and about 1,300 subjects contributed by 6 global collaborators. Where available, HLA class I and class II types were obtained from metadata supplied by the sample provider rather than from assay-based typing. On the study overall, not on this receptor specifically: The amount of clinical and demographic metadata varied by source and participant and was provided uncurated.

Notes on this clone: The clone's antigen remains unknown. The input lacks base qualities; no much larger clone sits a single base away. The sample contains more than one DNA sequence encoding this CDR3.

Samples from volunteer blood donors who had recovered from COVID-19 were contributed by a second Seattle source. Collaborating institutions collected whole blood in K2EDTA tubes following their own protocols. Collaborator samples were shipped for TCRbeta analysis as frozen whole blood, isolated PBMCs, or DNA extracted from either sample type. TCRbeta CDR3 regions were amplified from genomic DNA using the immunoSEQ Assay, a bias-controlled multiplex PCR. Regarding the original processing steps: The number of nucleated cells in each sample was estimated from the amplification of reference gene primers within the assay. To quantify the absolute abundance of each unique TCRbeta CDR3 rearrangement, sequence reads were collapsed and filtered. For each sample, productive Simpson clonality was calculated as the square root of Simpson's diversity index over productive rearrangements. TCRdb mirrors the immuneACCESS table, restricted to in-frame sequences. Some clones are absent from its copies; in checked studies, under half trace to an unresolved V gene, and the reason for the others is unknown. The V and J calls and the clone size are those of that table, but D and trimming were determined from the DNA. The sample records roughly 280,000 clones, approximately 86% of which are singletons. Around 2.2% of the sample rests with the top ten.

This sequence originates from a woman aged 45 to 65 who had recovered from COVID-19. The sequenced material came from peripheral blood.

CDR3 protein: CASSLRGGRGYTF. The nucleotide sequence is TGTGCCAGCAGTTTAAGGGGGGGGAGAGGCTACACCTTC. The sequence joins TRBV27 to TRBJ1-2, with TRBD1 tentatively as D gene (6 bases match). V is reduced by 2 bases and J by 8 bases, leaving a spacing of 12 bases between them. There are 13 amino acids in the CDR3, from cysteine to phenylalanine inclusive. CDR3 DNA is the only sequence kept; it has 39 bases, read in frame from the first base. Taken from the germline V gene (reference sequence), the CDR1 and CDR2 loops are MNHEY and SMNVEV.